This T cell receptor (beta chain) was recovered during a study of cytomegalovirus exposure and HLA in healthy donors. To note about this clone: What it recognizes is unknown.

The study's findings and limits: Reports indicate that TCR beta sequences accurately predicted the HLA-A and HLA-B alleles of most subjects. Immune exposure data for these donors was limited to CMV serostatus.

Between the trimmed V and J ends, which lost 6 bases and 8 bases, there was a span of 21 bases. The germline V gene has CDR1 MNHEY and CDR2 SVGAGI. CDR3 length: 15 amino acids. In the PCR, 60 Vbeta and 13 Jbeta primers were used. Using immunoSEQ multiplex PCR, the repertoire was profiled, and TCRdb retains in-frame clones only, with some absent. The sample comprises some 140,000 clones, about four fifths of which are singletons, and about 4.9% rests with the top ten. Sequenced sample: PBMCs. The source of this sequence is a man aged 25-40 years in good health. The chain carries TRBV6-5 and TRBJ2-3; D is possibly TRBD1 (6 bases). The CDR3 protein is CASRGTGTQRGTQYF. CDR3 coding DNA: TGTGCCAGCAGGGGGACCGGGACACAGCGAGGTACGCAGTATTTT.